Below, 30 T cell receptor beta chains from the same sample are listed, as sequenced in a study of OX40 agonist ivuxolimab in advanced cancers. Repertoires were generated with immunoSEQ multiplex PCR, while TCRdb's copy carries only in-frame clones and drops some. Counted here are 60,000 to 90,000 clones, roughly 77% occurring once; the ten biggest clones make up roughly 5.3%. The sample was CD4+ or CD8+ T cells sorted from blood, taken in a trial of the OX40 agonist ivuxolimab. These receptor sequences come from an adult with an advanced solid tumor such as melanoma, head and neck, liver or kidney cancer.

The DNA of the CDR3 is TGCGCCAGCAGCCAAGAATTCGGTGCCGGGGGTGAAGCTTTCTTT. Amino acid sequence: CASSQEFGAGGEAFF. The chain is built from TRBV4-1 and TRBJ1-1, with D maybe TRBD1 (5 bases). Trimming cost V 0 bases and J 7 bases, with 15 bases left between them. CDR1 is MGHRA, CDR2 YSYEKL, per germline. CDR3 size: 15 residues.

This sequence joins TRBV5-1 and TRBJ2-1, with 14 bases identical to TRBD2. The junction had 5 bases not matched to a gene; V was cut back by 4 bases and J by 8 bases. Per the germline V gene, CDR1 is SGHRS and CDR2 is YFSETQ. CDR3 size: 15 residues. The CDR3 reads CASSEGLAGVDEQFF. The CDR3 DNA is TGCGCCAGCAGCGAGGGACTAGCGGGAGTGGATGAGCAGTTCTTC.

The CDR3 region is CASSSRGQGEQYF. The CDR3 nucleotides are TGTGCCAGTAGTTCGAGAGGGCAGGGCGAGCAGTACTTC. The gene calls are TRBV19 and TRBJ2-7, with D perhaps given as TRBD1 or TRBD2 (5 bases each). The V end was cut by 5 bases, the J end by 6 bases, with 14 bases between. The germline CDR1 and CDR2 sequences are LNHDA and SQIVND (reference sequence). There are 13 residues in the CDR3. The full variable domain, its missing parts supplied by reference TRBV19 and TRBJ2-7, is DGGITQSPKYLFRKEGQNVTLSCEQNLNHDAMYWYRQDPGQGLRLIYYSQIVNDFQKGDIAEGYSVSREKKESFPLTVTSAQKNPTAFYLCASSSRGQGEQYFGPGTRLTVT.

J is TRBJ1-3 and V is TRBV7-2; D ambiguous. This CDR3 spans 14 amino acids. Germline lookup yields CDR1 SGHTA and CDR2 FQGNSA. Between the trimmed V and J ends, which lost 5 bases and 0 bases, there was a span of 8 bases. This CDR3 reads CASSPESSGNTIYF. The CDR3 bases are TGTGCCAGCAGCCCCGAGAGCTCTGGAAACACCATATATTTT.

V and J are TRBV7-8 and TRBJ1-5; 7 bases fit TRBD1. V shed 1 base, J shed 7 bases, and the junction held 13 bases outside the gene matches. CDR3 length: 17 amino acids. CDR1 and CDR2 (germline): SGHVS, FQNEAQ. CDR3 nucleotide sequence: TGTGCCAGCAGCTTAGGTCAGACAGGGTGGAGGATGCAGCCCCAGCATTTT. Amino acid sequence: CASSLGQTGWRMQPQHF.

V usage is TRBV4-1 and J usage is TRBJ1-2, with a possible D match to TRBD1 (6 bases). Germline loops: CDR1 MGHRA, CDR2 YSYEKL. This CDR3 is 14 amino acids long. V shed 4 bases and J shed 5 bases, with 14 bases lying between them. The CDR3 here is CASSRRTETYGYTF. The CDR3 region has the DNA TGCGCCAGCAGCCGGAGGACAGAAACTTATGGCTACACCTTC.

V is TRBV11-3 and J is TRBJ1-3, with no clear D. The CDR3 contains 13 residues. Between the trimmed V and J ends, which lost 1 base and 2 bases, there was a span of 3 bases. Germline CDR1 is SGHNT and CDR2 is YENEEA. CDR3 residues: CASSLGPGNTIYF. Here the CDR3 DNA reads TGTGCCAGCAGCTTAGGTCCTGGAAACACCATATATTTT.

CDR3: CASRPTTPLANYGYTF. For the CDR3, the DNA is TGTGCCAGTAGACCTACCACACCTTTAGCTAACTATGGCTACACCTTC. The chain links TRBV19 to TRBJ1-2; D remains ambiguous. This CDR3 contains 16 residues. Deletions cut 6 bases from V and 0 bases from J, with 17 bases between. Germline CDR1 reads LNHDA; CDR2 reads SQIVND (reference sequence).

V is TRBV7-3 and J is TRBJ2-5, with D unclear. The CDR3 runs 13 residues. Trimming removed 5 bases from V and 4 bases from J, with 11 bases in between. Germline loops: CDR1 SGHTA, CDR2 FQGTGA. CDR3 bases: TGTGCCAGCAGCCGATCGAACCGAGAGACCCAGTACTTC. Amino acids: CASSRSNRETQYF.

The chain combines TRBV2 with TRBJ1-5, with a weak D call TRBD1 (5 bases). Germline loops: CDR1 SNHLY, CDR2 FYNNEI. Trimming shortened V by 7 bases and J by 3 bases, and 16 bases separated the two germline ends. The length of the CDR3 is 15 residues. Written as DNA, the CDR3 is TGTGCCAGCAACGCTTTAAGGGGTGCCAATCAGCCCCAGCATTTT. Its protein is CASNALRGANQPQHF.

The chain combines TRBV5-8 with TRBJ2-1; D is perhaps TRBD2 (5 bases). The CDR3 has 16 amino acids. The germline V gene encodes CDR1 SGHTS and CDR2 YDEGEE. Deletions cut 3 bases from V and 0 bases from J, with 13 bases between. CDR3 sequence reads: CASSSFAGNSYNEQFF. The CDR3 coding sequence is TGTGCCAGCAGCTCATTCGCCGGGAACTCCTACAATGAGCAGTTCTTC. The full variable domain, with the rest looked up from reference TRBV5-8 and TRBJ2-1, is EAGVTQSPTHLIKTRGQQATLRCSPISGHTSVYWYQQALGLGLQFLLWYDEGEERNRGNFPPRFSGRQFPNYSSELNVNALELEDSALYLCASSSFAGNSYNEQFFGPGTRLTVL.

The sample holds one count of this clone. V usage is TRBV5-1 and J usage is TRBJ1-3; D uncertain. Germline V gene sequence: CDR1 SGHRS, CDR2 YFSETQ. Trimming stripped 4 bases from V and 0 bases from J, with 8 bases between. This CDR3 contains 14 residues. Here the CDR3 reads CASSPGSSGNTIYF. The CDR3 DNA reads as TGCGCCAGCAGCCCCGGGAGCTCTGGAAACACCATATATTTT.

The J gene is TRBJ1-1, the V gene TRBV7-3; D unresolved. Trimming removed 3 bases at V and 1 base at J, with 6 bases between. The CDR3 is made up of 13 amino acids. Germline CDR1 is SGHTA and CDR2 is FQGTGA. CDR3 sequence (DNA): TGTGCCAGCAGCTTTGACCAGAACACTGAAGCTTTCTTT. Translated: CASSFDQNTEAFF.

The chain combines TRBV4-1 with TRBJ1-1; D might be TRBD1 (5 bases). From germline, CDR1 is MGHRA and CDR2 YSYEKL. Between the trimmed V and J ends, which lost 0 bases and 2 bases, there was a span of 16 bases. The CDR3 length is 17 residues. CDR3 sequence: CASSQDLGRQFNTEAFF. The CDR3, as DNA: TGCGCCAGCAGCCAAGATCTAGGACGACAGTTCAACACTGAAGCTTTCTTT.

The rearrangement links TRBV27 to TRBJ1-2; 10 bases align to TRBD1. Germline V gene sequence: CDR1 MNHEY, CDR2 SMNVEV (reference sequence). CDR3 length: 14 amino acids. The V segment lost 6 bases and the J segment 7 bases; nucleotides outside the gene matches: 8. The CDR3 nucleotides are TGTGCCAGCAGGCGGACAGGGGGATTTGTTGGCTACACCTTC. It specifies CASRRTGGFVGYTF.

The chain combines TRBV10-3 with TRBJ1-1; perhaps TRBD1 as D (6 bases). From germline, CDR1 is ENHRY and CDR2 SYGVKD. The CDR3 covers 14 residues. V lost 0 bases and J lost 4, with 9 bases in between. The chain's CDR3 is CAISESQGSTEAFF. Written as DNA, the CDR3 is TGTGCCATCAGTGAGTCGCAGGGGAGCACTGAAGCTTTCTTT.

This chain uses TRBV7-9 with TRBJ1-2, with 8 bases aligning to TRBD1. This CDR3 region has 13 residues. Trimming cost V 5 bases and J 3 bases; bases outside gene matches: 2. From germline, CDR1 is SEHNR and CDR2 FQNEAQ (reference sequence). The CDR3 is CASSAQGDYGYTF. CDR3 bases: TGTGCCAGCAGCGCACAGGGGGACTATGGCTACACCTTC.

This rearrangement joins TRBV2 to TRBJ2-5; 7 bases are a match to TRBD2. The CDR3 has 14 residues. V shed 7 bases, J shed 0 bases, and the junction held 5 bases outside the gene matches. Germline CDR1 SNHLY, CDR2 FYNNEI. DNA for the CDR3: TGTGCCAGCACGGGGGGAACGTACCAAGAGACCCAGTACTTC. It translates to CASTGGTYQETQYF. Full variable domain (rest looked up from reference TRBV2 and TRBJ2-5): EPEVTQTPSHQVTQMGQEVILRCVPISNHLYFYWYRQILGQKVEFLVSFYNNEISEKSEIFDDQFSVERPDGSNFTLKIRSTKLEDSAMYFCASTGGTYQETQYFGPGTRLLVL.

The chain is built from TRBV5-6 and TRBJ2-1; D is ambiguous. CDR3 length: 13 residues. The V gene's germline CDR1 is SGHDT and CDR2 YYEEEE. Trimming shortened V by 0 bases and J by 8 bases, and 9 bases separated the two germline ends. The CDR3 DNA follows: TGTGCCAGCAGCTTGGGGCCAGGCGATGAGCAGTTCTTC. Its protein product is CASSLGPGDEQFF.

This chain's CDR3 is CASAGQGGQPQHF. CDR3 nucleotides: TGTGCCAGCGCGGGACAGGGGGGTCAGCCCCAGCATTTT. V usage is TRBV2 and J usage is TRBJ1-5; 11 positions agree with TRBD1. CDR1 and CDR2 from the germline V gene are SNHLY and FYNNEI. Trimming cost V 8 bases and J 6 bases; bases outside gene matches: 3. The CDR3 runs to 13 residues.

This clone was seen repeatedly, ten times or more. CDR3 bases: TGTGCCAGCAGCGTTGCAGTGAGTCAGGTGAACACCGGGGAGCTGTTTTTT. Translating it yields CASSVAVSQVNTGELFF. This chain links TRBV9 with TRBJ2-2; D is unresolved. The CDR3 runs to 17 residues. Germline CDR1 and CDR2: SGDLS and YYNGEE. Trimming pared 2 bases from V and 1 base from J, leaving 15 bases between.

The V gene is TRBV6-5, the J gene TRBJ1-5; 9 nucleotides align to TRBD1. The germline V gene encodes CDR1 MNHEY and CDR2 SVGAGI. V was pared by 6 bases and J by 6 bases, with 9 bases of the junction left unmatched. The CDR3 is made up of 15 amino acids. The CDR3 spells CASRPGDRAVQPQHF. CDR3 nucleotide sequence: TGTGCCAGCAGACCAGGGGACAGGGCGGTTCAGCCCCAGCATTTT.

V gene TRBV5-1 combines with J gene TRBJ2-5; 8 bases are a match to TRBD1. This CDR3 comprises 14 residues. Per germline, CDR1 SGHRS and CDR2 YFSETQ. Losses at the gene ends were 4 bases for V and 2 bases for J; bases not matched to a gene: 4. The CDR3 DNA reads TGCGCCAGCAGCATGACAGGGGCGCAAGAGACCCAGTACTTC. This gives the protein CASSMTGAQETQYF.

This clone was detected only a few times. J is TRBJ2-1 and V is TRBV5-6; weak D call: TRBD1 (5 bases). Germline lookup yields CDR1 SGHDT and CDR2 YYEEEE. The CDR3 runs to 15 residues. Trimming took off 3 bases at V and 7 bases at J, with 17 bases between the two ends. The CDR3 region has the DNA TGTGCCAGCAGCTGGGGCAGGGATCCTTATAATGAGCAGTTCTTC. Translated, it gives CASSWGRDPYNEQFF.

In DNA form, the CDR3 reads TGTGCCAGCAGTGACTCCAACGGGGGGGCCGATACGCAGTATTTT. The encoded protein is CASSDSNGGADTQYF. The chain employs TRBV6-4 and TRBJ2-3; 8 bases align to TRBD2. Germline V gene data show CDR1 as MRHNA and CDR2 as SNTAGT. The J segment lost 6 bases and the V segment lost 0 bases, leaving 5 bases of the junction unmatched. The CDR3 runs to 15 residues.

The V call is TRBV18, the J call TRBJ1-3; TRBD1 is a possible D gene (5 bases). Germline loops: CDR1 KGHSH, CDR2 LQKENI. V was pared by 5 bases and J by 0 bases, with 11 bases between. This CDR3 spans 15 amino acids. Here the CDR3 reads CASSLGDPSGNTIYF. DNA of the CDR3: TGTGCCAGCTCATTGGGGGACCCCTCTGGAAACACCATATATTTT.

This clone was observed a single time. CDR3: CASSELENYGYTF. The CDR3 nucleotides read TGTGCCAGCAGTGAACTAGAAAACTATGGCTACACCTTC. The chain has TRBV2 and TRBJ1-2; D is uncertain. Germline V CDR1 and CDR2: SNHLY, FYNNEI. The CDR3 sequence is 13 residues long. Trimming stripped 2 bases from V and 2 bases from J, with 6 bases between.

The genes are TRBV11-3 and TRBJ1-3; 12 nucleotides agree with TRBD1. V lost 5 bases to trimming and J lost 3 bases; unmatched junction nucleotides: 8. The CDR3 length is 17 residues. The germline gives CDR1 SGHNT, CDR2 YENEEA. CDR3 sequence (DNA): TGTGCCAGCAGCCAGAGGGACAGGGGGCGGCTTGGAAACACCATATATTTT. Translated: CASSQRDRGRLGNTIYF.

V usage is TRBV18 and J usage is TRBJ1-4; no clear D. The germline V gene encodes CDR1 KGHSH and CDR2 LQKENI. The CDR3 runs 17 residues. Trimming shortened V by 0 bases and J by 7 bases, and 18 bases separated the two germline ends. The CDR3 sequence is CASSPPGSQVAGEKLFF. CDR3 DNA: TGTGCCAGCTCACCACCGGGAAGTCAGGTGGCGGGTGAAAAACTGTTTTTT.

Here the CDR3 DNA reads TGCGCCAGCAGCTCGACAGGGTCCCTGGAGACCCAGTACTTC. It yields the protein CASSSTGSLETQYF. The chain uses TRBV5-1 and TRBJ2-5, with 7 nucleotides matching TRBD1. J lost 5 bases, V lost 3 bases, and 7 bases had no gene match. CDR3 length: 14 residues. Germline V CDR1 and CDR2: SGHRS, YFSETQ.